In its sample, the clone carrying this T cell receptor beta chain was seen once. No antigen is known for it. The sample comes from a study of T cell responses to AZD1222 COVID-19 vaccine. This CDR3 is built from 12 residues. Germline assignment: CDR1 MDHEN and CDR2 SYDVKM. Trimming cost V 7 bases and J 4 bases; bases outside gene matches: 3. The repertoire was sequenced with immunoSEQ multiplex PCR; TCRdb's copy has only in-frame clones and lacks some. This sample has tens of thousands of clones, with roughly 85% found just once. Findings and limits, study-wide: Mostly white British, mostly female donors; authors suggested clonal diversity may be underestimated.

The TCR sequence derives from an adult who received the AZD1222 COVID-19 vaccine. The gene calls are TRBV28 and TRBJ2-7, with TRBD1 matching over 8 bases. The sequencing here drew on peripheral blood, taken 28 days after the second AZD1222 dose. The CDR3 spells CASTGTGYEQYF. Written as DNA, the CDR3 is TGTGCCAGCACCGGGACAGGATACGAGCAGTACTTC.